This TCR beta chain appears in the sequencing data of a study of early T cells in non-severe SARS-CoV-2 infection. Background on the study: Sequenced material consisted of bulk RNA (from unsorted whole blood), and chains were unpaired.

The ends lost 8 bases at V and 5 bases at J; junction bases unmatched: 9. In germline, CDR1 is SNHLY, CDR2 FYNNEI. The CDR3 length is 14 residues. This clonotype was counted many times. Each CDR3 protein gets one entry after TCRdb re-called the 5' RACE reads with MiXCR. Of 43,000 or so distinct CDR3 sequences listed, under 4.5% are singletons. This clonotype was sampled from an adult who was a healthcare worker with PCR-confirmed SARS-CoV-2 infection or an uninfected control (not recorded which). The sequencing sample was made of whole blood. This chain uses TRBV2 with TRBJ1-5; 7 positions match TRBD1. The CDR3 region is CASGTTGRDQPQHF. The CDR3, as DNA: TGTGCCAGCGGAACGACAGGGCGCGATCAGCCCCAGCATTTT.